This T cell receptor beta chain originates from a study of blood T cell repertoires in COVID-19. Overall study: Some COVID-19 samples were acute and others convalescent; all came from the United States, Italy and Spain.

The data were produced by immunoSEQ multiplex PCR, yet TCRdb's version contains in-frame clones alone and is incomplete. There are about 150,000 clones in the sample; around 87% occur only once, and around 14% lies in the top ten. From germline, CDR1 is SGHTA and CDR2 FQGTGA. This CDR3 has 15 amino acids. The V end lost 5 bases, the J end lost 5 bases, and 18 bases lay between the germline ends. The receptor's source is a woman aged 40 to 50 with acute or convalescent COVID-19. The chain joins TRBV7-3 to TRBJ2-5; D is unclear. The sequencing sample was made of peripheral blood. The CDR3 loop is CASSPVPAERETQYF. The CDR3 coding sequence is TGTGCCAGCAGCCCAGTCCCGGCGGAACGGGAGACCCAGTACTTC.